This T cell receptor (beta chain) was retrieved from a study of blood T cell repertoires in COVID-19. The overall study: PBMCs, B-cell-depleted T cells, or T cells provided the cDNA or gDNA that made up the material.

Under the authors' procedure: Using reference gene primer amplification, nucleated cell counts were estimated. The assay was immunoSEQ multiplex PCR, and TCRdb's table has in-frame clones only and misses some. V and J calls and clone size are as listed in that table; D and trimming were resolved from the DNA. The profile shows approximately 300,000 clones, about nine tenths of them singletons. With 0 bases removed from V and 8 bases from J, the gap between germline ends came to 17 bases. Germline V gene lookup returns CDR1 SGHKS and CDR2 YYEKEE (reference sequence). The CDR3 runs 15 residues. This clonotype originated in a woman between 18 and 29 years old who had recovered from COVID-19. What was sequenced was PBMCs or T cells enriched from blood (not recorded which). This chain connects TRBV5-5 to TRBJ1-2, with a tentative D call TRBD1 (6 bases). Written as DNA, the CDR3 is TGTGCCAGCAGCTTGGTCCCCGGGGGGGCTTACGGCTACACCTTC. Translating gives CASSLVPGGAYGYTF.